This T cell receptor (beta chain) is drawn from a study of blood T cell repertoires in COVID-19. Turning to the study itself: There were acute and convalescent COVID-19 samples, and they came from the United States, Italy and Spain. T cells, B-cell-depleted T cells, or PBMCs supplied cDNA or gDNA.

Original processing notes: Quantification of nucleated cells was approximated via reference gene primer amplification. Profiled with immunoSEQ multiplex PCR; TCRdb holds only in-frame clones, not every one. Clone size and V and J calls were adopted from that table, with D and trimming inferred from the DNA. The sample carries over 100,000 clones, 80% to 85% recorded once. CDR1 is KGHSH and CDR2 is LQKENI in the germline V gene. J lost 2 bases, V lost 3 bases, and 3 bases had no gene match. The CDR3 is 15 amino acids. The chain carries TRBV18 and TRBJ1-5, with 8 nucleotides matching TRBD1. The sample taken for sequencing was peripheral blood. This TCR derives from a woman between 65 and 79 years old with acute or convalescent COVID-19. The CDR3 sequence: CASSPTGAGNQPQHF. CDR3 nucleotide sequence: TGTGCCAGCTCACCGACAGGGGCCGGCAATCAGCCCCAGCATTTT.